This TCR beta chain was sequenced during a study of human T cells and chemical hapten exposure. Background on the study: Small volume differences among pooled libraries mainly caused per-sample TCR yield variation.

Sample time point: patch test 1, 2 weeks after DPC sensitization. Noted treatment: therapeutic diphenylcyclopropenone sensitization with weekly scalp DPC. MiXCR, applied by TCRdb to the RACE reads, yields one record per CDR3 protein. The sample holds roughly 160,000 distinct CDR3 sequences, roughly 15% seen once. This clonotype showed up just a few times. The germline V gene has CDR1 KGHSH and CDR2 LQKENI. The CDR3 runs to 15 residues. The V end was cut by 2 bases, the J end by 4 bases, with 15 bases between. This rearrangement joins TRBV18 to TRBJ2-7; perhaps TRBD1 as D (5 bases). This receptor was identified in a woman aged 25 to 45 with alopecia areata. Some clones in this sample may be carry-over from other donors' samples. Sequenced here: whole blood, sampled in connection with sensitization to the hapten diphenylcyclopropenone (DPC). Here the CDR3 reads CASSPERGRGYEQYF. CDR3 bases: TGTGCCAGCTCACCAGAAAGGGGAAGGGGTTACGAGCAGTACTTC.